This T cell receptor (beta chain) was observed in a study of shared clonotypes between healthy human individuals (dated by TCRdb to the early 2020s). As for the study more broadly: The cohort comprised a couple of women and a few men aged 18 to 49 years. For each donor, CD4 naive and CD4 memory were each given three plates, CD8 naive was given two plates, and CD8 memory was given one plate. The study deeply sequenced blood TCR repertoires of about 5 healthy adults to estimate repertoire size and the extent of clonotype sharing between individuals. To increase sequencing depth and limit assay-specific biases, TCR repertoire library preparation and sequencing were carried out by different laboratories using diverse techniques. Each donor's leukapheresis produced roughly between roughly 0.94 and 9.5 billion PBMCs. Points the paper makes about the study in general: Sampling was limited to blood, and TCR repertoires in tissue likely differ from TCR repertoires in blood. When several donors were compared, the shared fraction of clonotypes was about 5% for naive CD4, 3.5% to 4% for naive CD8, 2.3% for memory CD4, and 0.4% for memory CD8. Rarefaction of sorted-subset datasets indicated incomplete sequencing despite the large sequencing depth. Clonotypes shared by all four sorted-subset donors showed higher generation probabilities than non-shared clonotypes. The small number of donors limited the genetic and exposure-history diversity represented. Based on pairwise subsampling, the degree of clonotype sharing among donors was expected to be affected by sequencing depth. Naive subsets generally had larger estimated clonotype richness than memory subsets did.

TCR CDR3 regions were amplified from genomic DNA by multiplex PCR using the deep immunoSEQ assay. Extracted genomic DNA from each cell subset was distributed evenly across all wells of several immunoSEQ 96-well plates, and each plate was treated as a replicate. For sorted subsets, approximately 200 ng of genomic DNA, equivalent to some 33,000 T cell genomes, went into each replicate PCR. Purified libraries were quantified with a Qubit 3.0 fluorometer, sized on a Bioanalyzer 2100, and re-quantified with the KAPA Library Quantification kit. A separate single-read 150-cycle Illumina NextSeq 550 flow cell was used to sequence each immunoSEQ 96-well plate. The authors processed their data as follows. The immunoSEQ output contained only junctional sequences without quality scores, so filtering could not match that applied to full-length reads. To assign V/J genes and CDR3, sequences were annotated against IMGT germline references using PyIR, a Python wrapper for IgBLAST v1.9. Reads were removed for weak V/J assignments (E-value above 1e-6), missing CDR3, stop codons, out-of-frame junctions, or ambiguous translated residues. V3J clonotypes were defined as sequences sharing the same inferred V gene, J gene, and CDR3 amino acid sequence. To compute the percentage overlap between repertoires, the number of shared unique clonotypes was divided by the size of the smaller repertoire. RTK rarefaction, the Chao1 estimator, and Recon v2.1 estimates of unobserved clonotypes were used to assess repertoire richness. Generation probabilities were computed with OLGA for all TCRbeta clonotypes obtained by the gDNA method from four donors. This immuneACCESS table, as held by TCRdb, lists in-frame sequences with V and J called but not all clones. Of the missing ones, under half trace to an unresolved V gene in checked studies; the others have no known cause. That table is the source of V, J and clone size, and D and trimming were worked out from the DNA. The sample table records around 2,000,000 clones; 95% of these occur just once. 0.1% to 0.15% of the sample is in the top ten clones.

The CDR3 runs 15 residues from the cysteine to the phenylalanine. Only CDR3 DNA remains: 45 bases, in frame from the first base. V loses 3 bases of germline sequence and J loses 6 bases, and the interval between the two ends is 15 bases. CDR1 is given as MGHRA and CDR2 as YSYEKL, both from the germline V gene. As concerns this clone: The specificity of this receptor is unknown. Base quality data are lacking; no much larger clone is found one base away.

The donors were healthy, HIV-negative adults who had no recently reported acute infections or vaccinations. Every donor was a Caucasian adult residing in Nashville, Tennessee, USA. Magnetic negative selection was used to enrich CD4+ T cells, after which naive cells were positively selected on CD45RA and the negative fraction became the memory subset. Blood was obtained by leukapheresis, after which PBMCs were separated by Ficoll-Histopaque density gradient centrifugation and cryopreserved in liquid nitrogen vapor phase. Analytical flow cytometry was used to check the purity and quantity of each magnetically sorted T cell population. Each sorted fraction had its genomic DNA isolated and then quantified by UV absorbance on a Nanodrop 2000c.

The chain links TRBV4-1 with TRBJ2-1; a tentative D match to TRBD1 spans 6 bases. The material sequenced was naive CD4+ T cells sorted from blood. This sample's cell subset or site label indicates: CD45RA+ positively selected. This TCR came from a man between 18 and 29 years old in good health. The sequenced DNA: TGCGCCAGCAGCCACGAGGGGGATCGGATCAATGAGCAGTTCTTC. Its amino acids are CASSHEGDRINEQFF.